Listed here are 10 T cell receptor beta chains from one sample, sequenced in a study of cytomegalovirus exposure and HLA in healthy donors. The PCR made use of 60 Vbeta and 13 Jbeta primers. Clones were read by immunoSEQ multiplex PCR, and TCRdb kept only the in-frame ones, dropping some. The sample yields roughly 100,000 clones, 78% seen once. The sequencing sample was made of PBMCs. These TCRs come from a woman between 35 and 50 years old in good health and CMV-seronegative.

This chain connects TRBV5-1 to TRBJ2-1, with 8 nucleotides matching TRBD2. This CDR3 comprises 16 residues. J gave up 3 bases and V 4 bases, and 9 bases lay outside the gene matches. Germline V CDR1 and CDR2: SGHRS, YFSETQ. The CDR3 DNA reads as TGCGCCAGCAGCCGGGAGGGGCGCGGCAGCTACAATGAGCAGTTCTTC. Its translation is CASSREGRGSYNEQFF.

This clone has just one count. CDR3: CASSARVGTSGGRVGDTQYF. The DNA of the CDR3 is TGTGCCAGCAGTGCAAGGGTGGGGACTAGCGGGGGACGGGTTGGTGATACGCAGTATTTT. The chain employs TRBV6-1 and TRBJ2-3, with TRBD2 matching 14 bases. Per germline, CDR1 MNHNS and CDR2 SASEGT. Trimming took 4 bases from V and 6 from J; bases not matched to a gene: 18. CDR3 length: 20 residues.

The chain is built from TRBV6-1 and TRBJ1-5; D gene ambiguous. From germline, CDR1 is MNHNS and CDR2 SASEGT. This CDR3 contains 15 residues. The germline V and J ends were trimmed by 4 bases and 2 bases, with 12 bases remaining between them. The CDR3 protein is CASSAGFLGNQPQHF. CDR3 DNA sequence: TGTGCCAGCAGTGCCGGGTTTCTCGGCAATCAGCCCCAGCATTTT.

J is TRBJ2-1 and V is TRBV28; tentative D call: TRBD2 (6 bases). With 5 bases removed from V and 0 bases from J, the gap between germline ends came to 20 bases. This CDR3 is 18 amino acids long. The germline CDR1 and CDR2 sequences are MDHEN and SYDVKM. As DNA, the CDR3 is TGTGCCAGCAGTCCACTCTACTTTAGCGGTAGCTCCTACAATGAGCAGTTCTTC. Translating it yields CASSPLYFSGSSYNEQFF.

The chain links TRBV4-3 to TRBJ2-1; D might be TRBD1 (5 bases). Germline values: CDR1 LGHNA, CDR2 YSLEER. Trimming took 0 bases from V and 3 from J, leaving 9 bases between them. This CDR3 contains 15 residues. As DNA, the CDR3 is TGCGCCAGCAGCCAAGACAGGGAACACTACAATGAGCAGTTCTTC. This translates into CASSQDREHYNEQFF.

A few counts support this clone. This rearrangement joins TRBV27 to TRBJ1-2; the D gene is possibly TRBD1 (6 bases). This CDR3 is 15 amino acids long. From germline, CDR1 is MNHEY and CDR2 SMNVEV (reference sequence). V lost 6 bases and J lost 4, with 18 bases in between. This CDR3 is CASRRTQGPSYGYTF. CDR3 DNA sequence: TGTGCCAGCAGACGGACGCAGGGGCCCAGCTATGGCTACACCTTC.

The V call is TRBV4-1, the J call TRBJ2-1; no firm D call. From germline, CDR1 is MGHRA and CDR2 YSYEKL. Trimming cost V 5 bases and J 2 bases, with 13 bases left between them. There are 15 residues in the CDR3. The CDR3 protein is CASSYFEAAYNEQFF. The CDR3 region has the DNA TGCGCCAGCAGCTATTTCGAGGCGGCCTACAATGAGCAGTTCTTC.

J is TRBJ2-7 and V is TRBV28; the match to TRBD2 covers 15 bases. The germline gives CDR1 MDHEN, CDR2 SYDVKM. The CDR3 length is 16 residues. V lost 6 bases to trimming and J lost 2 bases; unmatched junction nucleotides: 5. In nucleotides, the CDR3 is TGTGCCAGCAGGCCCAGGACTAGCGGGAGGGCCTACGAGCAGTACTTC. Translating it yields CASRPRTSGRAYEQYF.

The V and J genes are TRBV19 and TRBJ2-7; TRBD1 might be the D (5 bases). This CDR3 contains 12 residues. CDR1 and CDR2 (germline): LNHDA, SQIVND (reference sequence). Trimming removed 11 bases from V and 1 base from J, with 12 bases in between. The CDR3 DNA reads TGTGCCGAAGGGGTTTTTTCCTACGAGCAGTACTTC. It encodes CAEGVFSYEQYF.

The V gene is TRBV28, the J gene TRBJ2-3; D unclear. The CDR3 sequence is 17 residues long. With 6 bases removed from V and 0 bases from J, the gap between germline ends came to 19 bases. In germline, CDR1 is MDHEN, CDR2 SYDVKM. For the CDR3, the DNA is TGTGCCAGCAGCAAGCTCGCAGGTGAATCTAGCACAGATACGCAGTATTTT. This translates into CASSKLAGESSTDTQYF. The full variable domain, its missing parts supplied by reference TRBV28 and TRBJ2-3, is DVKVTQSSRYLVKRTGEKVFLECVQDMDHENMFWYRQDPGLGLRLIYFSYDVKMKEKGDIPEGYSVSREKKERFSLILESASTNQTSMYLCASSKLAGESSTDTQYFGPGTRLTVL.